This is a list of T cell receptor beta chains from one sample in a study of blood T cell repertoires in COVID-19. Generated by immunoSEQ multiplex PCR, the TCRdb table keeps only in-frame clones and is missing some. The data hold about 240,000 clones, with roughly 85% observed a single time. Sequenced sample: peripheral blood. The source of these receptors is a man aged 50 to 60 with COVID-19, enrolled during active disease. Each CDR3 is given with its conserved first and last residue. The D gene is left open where the match is weak. Rows give clone size only sometimes, using once, few, many, or a class for an expanded clone.

j_call v_call clone_size d_call cdr3_aa cdr3_nt
TRBJ2-7 TRBV19 . TRBD2 CASTPAAGAYEQYF TGTGCCAGTACCCCGGCCGCGGGGGCCTACGAGCAGTACTTC
TRBJ1-5 TRBV27 . . CASRYSQDQPQHF TGTGCCAGCAGATATTCGCAGGATCAGCCCCAGCATTTT
TRBJ2-7 TRBV6-6 . TRBD1 CASSPPGQGSYEQYF TGTGCCAGCAGTCCACCGGGACAGGGGTCCTACGAGCAGTACTTC
TRBJ2-1 TRBV5-1 . . CASRAPHSDNEQFF TGCGCCAGCAGAGCGCCACACTCCGACAATGAGCAGTTCTTC
TRBJ1-1 TRBV28 . . CASSVSGGAEAFF TGTGCCAGCAGTGTCAGCGGGGGGGCTGAAGCTTTCTTT
TRBJ2-3 TRBV28 . TRBD2 CASSYFGTGGADTQYF TGTGCCAGCAGTTATTTCGGAACGGGGGGGGCAGATACGCAGTATTTT
TRBJ2-7 TRBV19 . . CASQASGIPYEQYF TGTGCCAGCCAAGCCTCGGGGATTCCCTACGAGCAGTACTTC
TRBJ1-2 TRBV18 . . CASSPDDRNYGYTF TGTGCCAGCTCACCCGATGACAGAAACTATGGCTACACCTTC
TRBJ1-5 TRBV6-5 . . CASLADPGGGQPQHF TGTGCCAGCCTCGCGGACCCGGGGGGCGGACAGCCCCAGCATTTT
TRBJ2-5 TRBV19 . TRBD2 CASSLPGRAQETQYF TGTGCCAGTAGTCTCCCGGGGAGGGCCCAAGAGACCCAGTACTTC
TRBJ1-6 TRBV20-1 few TRBD1 CSASGQGGNNSPLHF TGCAGTGCTAGTGGACAGGGTGGGAATAATTCACCCCTCCACTTT
TRBJ2-7 TRBV5-4 few . CASSMNRVGEQYF TGTGCCAGCAGCATGAACAGGGTCGGCGAGCAGTACTTC
TRBJ2-5 TRBV4-3 . TRBD2 CASSQSPGLRQETQYF TGCGCCAGCAGCCAAAGTCCGGGACTAAGACAAGAGACCCAGTACTTC
TRBJ2-1 TRBV3-1/TRBV3-2 few TRBD2 CASSQVLLAGNNEQFF TGTGCCAGCAGCCAAGTTCTACTAGCGGGTAACAATGAGCAGTTCTTC
TRBJ1-6 TRBV6-5 . . CASSYLQNSPLHF TGTGCCAGCAGTTACTTGCAGAATTCACCCCTCCACTTT
TRBJ2-7 TRBV28 . TRBD1 CASRTGVYEQYF TGTGCCAGCAGGACAGGGGTTTACGAGCAGTACTTC
TRBJ2-1 TRBV9 . TRBD2 CASSVVAGGGNEQFF TGTGCCAGCAGCGTAGTTGCGGGGGGTGGTAATGAGCAGTTCTTC
TRBJ1-2 TRBV29-1 once . CSVEDTSTNYGYTF TGCAGCGTTGAAGACACATCAACTAACTATGGCTACACCTTC
TRBJ2-7 TRBV27 . . CASSHSYEQYF TGTGCCAGCAGTCACTCCTACGAGCAGTACTTC
TRBJ2-4 TRBV2 . . CASSEGGAKNIQYF TGTGCCAGCAGTGAAGGAGGAGCCAAAAACATTCAGTACTTC
TRBJ2-1 TRBV9 many TRBD1 CASSSEDRVYNEQFF TGTGCCAGCAGCTCCGAGGACAGGGTATACAATGAGCAGTTCTTC
TRBJ2-3 TRBV7-2 once . CASSTRVSRGTDTQYF TGTGCCAGCAGCACCCGGGTCTCGCGGGGCACAGATACGCAGTATTTT
TRBJ2-7 TRBV6-1 . . CASSEPDSGSFGEQYF TGTGCCAGCAGTGAACCCGACAGTGGATCTTTCGGGGAGCAGTACTTC
TRBJ1-2 TRBV19 . . CASSIDPPNERGNGYTF TGTGCCAGTAGTATAGATCCCCCTAATGAACGGGGGAATGGCTACACCTTC
TRBJ1-6 TRBV6-5 few TRBD1 CASNGQGNSPLHF TGTGCCAGCAACGGACAGGGGAATTCACCCCTCCACTTT
TRBJ1-6 TRBV5-4 . TRBD1 CASSPGQGRYNSPLHF TGTGCCAGCAGCCCGGGACAGGGGCGGTATAATTCACCCCTCCACTTT
TRBJ2-1 TRBV12-3/TRBV12-4 . . CASSVGRGNKQFF TGTGCCAGCAGTGTGGGCAGGGGAAATAAGCAGTTCTTC
TRBJ2-7 TRBV28 once TRBD1 CASSPWDSKSSYEQYF TGTGCCAGCAGTCCTTGGGACAGCAAGAGCTCCTACGAGCAGTACTTC
TRBJ1-1 TRBV7-9 . . CASSWLPTGSNTEAFF TGTGCCAGCAGCTGGCTCCCGACAGGCTCGAACACTGAAGCTTTCTTT